The 23 T cell receptor beta chains reported below all come from one sample, sequenced in a study of shared clonotypes between healthy human individuals (dated by TCRdb to 2019 to 2021). The library relied on the immunoSEQ multiplex PCR assay. The clones in this table, taken by TCRdb from immuneACCESS, are in-frame only. Not every clone is retained; where verified, under half of the shortfall comes from an unresolved V gene, and the cause of the rest is unknown. The sample profile shows hundreds of thousands of clones; 96% of them were found once. The top ten clonotypes cover about 0.064% of the sample. Sequencing was done on a sample of naive CD4+ T cells sorted from blood. This specimen's cell subset or site label, per the study, means: CD45RA+ positively selected. Receptor source: a woman under 40 in good health.

In DNA, the CDR3 is TGTGCCAGTGCGCAGGGGGGCAATCAGCCCCAGCATTTT. Amino acids: CASAQGGNQPQHF. This chain connects TRBV28 to TRBJ1-5; 7 bases are a match to TRBD1. The CDR3 loop spans 13 amino acids. Losses at the gene ends were 9 bases for V and 2 bases for J; bases not matched to a gene: 4. Per germline, CDR1 MDHEN and CDR2 SYDVKM. Using reference TRBV28 and TRBJ1-5 for the parts outside the CDR3, the full variable domain is DVKVTQSSRYLVKRTGEKVFLECVQDMDHENMFWYRQDPGLGLRLIYFSYDVKMKEKGDIPEGYSVSREKKERFSLILESASTNQTSMYLCASAQGGNQPQHFGDGTRLSIL.

The rearrangement uses TRBV28 and TRBJ1-2; D is unresolved. The CDR3 is 12 residues long. Germline V gene data show CDR1 as MDHEN and CDR2 as SYDVKM. Trimming left V 3 bases short and J 3 bases short, with 5 bases between. The CDR3 loop reads CASSFSDYGYTF. In DNA, the CDR3 is TGTGCCAGCAGTTTTTCAGACTATGGCTACACCTTC.

The chain recombines TRBV2 with TRBJ2-2, with 9 bases identical to TRBD2. This CDR3 region has 17 residues. The ends lost 4 bases at V and 5 bases at J; junction bases unmatched: 11. Germline V gene sequence: CDR1 SNHLY, CDR2 FYNNEI. The CDR3 DNA reads TGTGCCAGCAGTGGCACTAGCGGGTCACTACAAACCGGGGAGCTGTTTTTT. It is translated as CASSGTSGSLQTGELFF.

CDR3 loop: CASRDPGTGLLHHGYTF. The CDR3 nucleotides are TGCGCCAGCAGAGACCCCGGGACAGGCCTCCTCCACCACGGCTACACCTTC. This chain links TRBV10-2 with TRBJ1-2; 8 nucleotides agree with TRBD1. V lost 6 bases, J lost 8 bases, and 20 bases stayed unmatched. The CDR3 has 17 residues. In germline, CDR1 is WSHSY, CDR2 SAAADI.

This clone was found once. The chain uses TRBV7-8 and TRBJ1-2; the match to TRBD1 covers 7 bases. In germline, CDR1 is SGHVS, CDR2 FQNEAQ. The CDR3 length is 16 residues. V lost 5 bases, J lost 4 bases, and 13 bases stayed unmatched. The CDR3 region has the DNA TGTGCCAGCAGCCTAACCACAGGGGCGCCCGGCTATGGCTACACCTTC. Protein product: CASSLTTGAPGYGYTF.

The V gene is TRBV10-3, the J gene TRBJ2-3, with no clear D. This CDR3 has 18 amino acids. V shed 6 bases and J shed 0 bases, with 22 bases lying between them. Germline V gives CDR1 ENHRY, CDR2 SYGVKD. In DNA, the CDR3 is TGTGCCATCAGCGGGCCTCCTTCTTTTTCAATTAGCACAGATACGCAGTATTTT. Amino acid sequence: CAISGPPSFSISTDTQYF.

The V and J genes are TRBV5-8 and TRBJ2-7; tentatively, D is TRBD1 (5 bases). Trimming shortened V by 3 bases and J by 0 bases, and 13 bases separated the two germline ends. Per the germline V gene, CDR1 is SGHTS and CDR2 is YDEGEE. The CDR3 is 15 amino acids. The CDR3: CASSYRTTHSYEQYF. Written as DNA, the CDR3 is TGTGCCAGCAGCTACCGGACAACCCACTCCTACGAGCAGTACTTC.

J is TRBJ1-1 and V is TRBV18; 10 nucleotides agree with TRBD1. The CDR3 contains 13 residues. Per germline, CDR1 KGHSH and CDR2 LQKENI. V shed 3 bases and J 7 bases; nucleotides not matched to a gene: 2. DNA of the CDR3: TGTGCCAGCTCACCCGGGACAGGGGATGAAGCTTTCTTT. This codes for CASSPGTGDEAFF.

Concerning this clone itself: In the same sample, other DNA sequences code for this CDR3. The V call is TRBV29-1, the J call TRBJ1-4, with a possible D match to TRBD1 (6 bases). CDR3 size: 13 residues. Germline V lookup: CDR1 SQVTM, CDR2 ANQGSEA. V lost 4 bases, J lost 5 bases, and 11 bases lay in between. The CDR3 region has the DNA TGCAGCGTTGTAGGTCAGGGGAATGAAAAACTGTTTTTT. As protein: CSVVGQGNEKLFF.

This chain connects TRBV19 to TRBJ2-7, with 10 bases that match TRBD2. CDR1 and CDR2 from the germline V gene are LNHDA and SQIVND (reference sequence). The CDR3 is made up of 15 amino acids. The V gene end was trimmed by 5 bases and the J gene end by 4 bases; junction bases not matched to a gene: 8. This CDR3 is CASSSPSGSIYEQYF. The CDR3 DNA reads TGTGCCAGTAGTTCTCCTAGCGGGAGTATATACGAGCAGTACTTC. The complete variable domain, with remaining parts taken from reference TRBV19 and TRBJ2-7, reads DGGITQSPKYLFRKEGQNVTLSCEQNLNHDAMYWYRQDPGQGLRLIYYSQIVNDFQKGDIAEGYSVSREKKESFPLTVTSAQKNPTAFYLCASSSPSGSIYEQYFGPGTRLTVT.

This rearrangement joins TRBV7-9 to TRBJ2-7; D unresolved. Germline assignment: CDR1 SEHNR and CDR2 FQNEAQ (reference sequence). The V end lost 7 bases, the J end lost 2 bases, and 12 bases lay between the germline ends. The CDR3 loop spans 13 amino acids. The CDR3 region has the DNA TGTGCCAGCACCCTTCGTGAAACCTACGAGCAGTACTTC. Protein sequence: CASTLRETYEQYF.

CDR3 protein: CASSYGVGDVPYEQYF. In DNA form, the CDR3 reads TGTGCCAGCAGCTATGGGGTCGGGGACGTCCCCTACGAGCAGTACTTC. The chain has TRBV5-4 and TRBJ2-5; D possibly matches TRBD1 or TRBD2 (5 bases each). The J call is in doubt because the DNA end fits TRBJ2-7 better. Germline CDR1 and CDR2: SGHNT and YYREEE (reference sequence). CDR3 length equals 16 residues.

CDR3 region: CASTQGTASGNTIYF. The CDR3 nucleotides read TGTGCCAGTACCCAAGGGACAGCGTCTGGAAACACCATATATTTT. J is TRBJ1-3 and V is TRBV19; TRBD1 matches 7 bases. The germline V gene has CDR1 LNHDA and CDR2 SQIVND (reference sequence). Trimming took 7 bases from V and 1 from J; bases not matched to a gene: 7. This CDR3 comprises 15 residues.

The chain carries TRBV7-3 and TRBJ1-5; 7 bases align to TRBD1. CDR3 size: 13 residues. Germline values: CDR1 SGHTA, CDR2 FQGTGA. J was trimmed by 6 bases and V by 5 bases; bases with no gene match: 4. CDR3 protein: CASSPGQIQPQHF. In DNA form, the CDR3 reads TGTGCCAGCAGCCCGGGACAGATTCAGCCCCAGCATTTT.

The rearrangement uses TRBV29-1 and TRBJ2-1, with D uncertain. Germline V gene lookup returns CDR1 SQVTM and CDR2 ANQGSEA. The CDR3 loop spans 13 amino acids. The ends were cut back, 0 bases at V and 2 bases at J, with 5 bases in the middle. Written as DNA, the CDR3 is TGCAGCGTTGAAGATGGGGCCTACAATGAGCAGTTCTTC. This sequence encodes CSVEDGAYNEQFF.

V usage is TRBV27 and J usage is TRBJ2-7; TRBD1 matches 8 bases. CDR1 is MNHEY, CDR2 SMNVEV, per germline (reference sequence). The CDR3 extends over 16 amino acids. Unmatched junction bases numbered 4, after V lost 0 bases and J lost 0 bases. The CDR3 is CASSLSTGVGSYEQYF. The CDR3, as DNA: TGTGCCAGCAGTTTATCGACAGGGGTTGGCTCCTACGAGCAGTACTTC.

This clone occurred once. This chain connects TRBV28 to TRBJ1-3, with D possibly being TRBD1 (6 bases). From germline, CDR1 is MDHEN and CDR2 SYDVKM. Trimming shortened V by 7 bases and J by 4 bases, and 14 bases separated the two germline ends. The CDR3 is 14 residues long. The CDR3: CASTVGGSGNTIYF. CDR3 DNA: TGTGCCAGCACCGTGGGGGGCTCAGGAAACACCATATATTTT.

This rearrangement joins TRBV5-4 to TRBJ1-4; 7 nucleotides line up with TRBD1. The ends lost 2 bases at V and 4 bases at J; junction bases unmatched: 2. The CDR3 totals 14 residues. From germline, CDR1 is SGHNT and CDR2 YYREEE (reference sequence). The CDR3 region is CASSFDRVNEKLFF. CDR3 nucleotide sequence: TGTGCCAGCAGCTTTGACAGGGTTAATGAAAAACTGTTTTTT.

V and J are TRBV28 and TRBJ1-6; 8 bases agree with TRBD1. Germline V gene data show CDR1 as MDHEN and CDR2 as SYDVKM. Trimming removed 6 bases from V and 4 bases from J; junction bases left unmatched: 5. The CDR3 is made up of 15 amino acids. CDR3 coding DNA: TGTGCCAGCAGGGGGACAGGATCGTATAATTCACCCCTCCACTTT. Translation gives CASRGTGSYNSPLHF.

The chain uses TRBV6-5 and TRBJ2-7; a possible D gene is TRBD2 (5 bases). The germline V gene encodes CDR1 MNHEY and CDR2 SVGAGI. V was trimmed by 6 bases and J by 2 bases, leaving 17 bases between them. This CDR3 spans 15 amino acids. The CDR3 DNA reads TGTGCCAGCAGCTTAAGGACTTTCAACCCCTACGAGCAGTACTTC. It encodes CASSLRTFNPYEQYF.

The chain has TRBV5-6 and TRBJ2-7, with 9 nucleotides matching TRBD2. Germline values: CDR1 SGHDT, CDR2 YYEEEE. This CDR3 has 14 residues. J lost 3 bases, V lost 6 bases, and 7 bases had no gene match. The CDR3 loop reads CASNVAGADYEQYF. CDR3 in DNA: TGTGCCAGCAATGTAGCGGGAGCCGACTACGAGCAGTACTTC.

This CDR3 reads CASTRDRAGYNEQFF. The CDR3 coding sequence is TGTGCCAGCACCCGGGACAGGGCAGGCTACAATGAGCAGTTCTTC. The J gene is TRBJ2-1, the V gene TRBV5-4; TRBD1 aligns across 9 bases. The length of the CDR3 is 15 residues. With V trimmed by 6 bases and J by 3 bases, 7 bases remained unmatched. CDR1 is SGHNT and CDR2 is YYREEE in the germline V gene (reference sequence).

The chain links TRBV5-1 to TRBJ1-1; tentatively, D is TRBD1 (6 bases). The CDR3 sequence is 14 residues long. Germline CDR1 is SGHRS and CDR2 is YFSETQ. The germline V and J ends were trimmed by 8 bases and 0 bases, with 14 bases remaining between them. CDR3 sequence: CASRGTELNTEAFF. The CDR3 DNA sequence: TGCGCCAGTAGGGGGACGGAGCTGAACACTGAAGCTTTCTTT.